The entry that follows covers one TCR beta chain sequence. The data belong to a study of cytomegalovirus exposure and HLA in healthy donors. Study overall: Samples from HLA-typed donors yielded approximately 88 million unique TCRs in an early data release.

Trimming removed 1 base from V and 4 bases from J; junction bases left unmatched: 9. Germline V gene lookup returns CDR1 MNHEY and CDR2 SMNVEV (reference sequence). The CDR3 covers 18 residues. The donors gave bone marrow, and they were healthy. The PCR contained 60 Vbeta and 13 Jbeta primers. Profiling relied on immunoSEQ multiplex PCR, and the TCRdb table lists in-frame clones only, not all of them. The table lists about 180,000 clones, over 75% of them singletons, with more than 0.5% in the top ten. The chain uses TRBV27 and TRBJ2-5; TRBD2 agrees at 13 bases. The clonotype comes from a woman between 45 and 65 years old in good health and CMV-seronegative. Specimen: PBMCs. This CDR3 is CASSLFPTSGGAGETQYF. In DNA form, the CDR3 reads TGTGCCAGCAGTTTATTCCCTACTAGCGGGGGGGCCGGAGAGACCCAGTACTTC.